Detailed here is one T cell receptor (beta chain). Per germline, CDR1 LNHDA and CDR2 SQIVND (reference sequence). The V gene end was trimmed by 3 bases and the J gene end by 5 bases; junction bases not matched to a gene: 4. The CDR3 runs to 14 residues. This specimen comes from a study of PD-L1 blockade in urothelial cancer. Study overall: Beginning around 2014, patients received atezolizumab, given as 1,200 mg intravenously every 3 weeks. Before enrollment, 0 to 3 chemotherapy regimens had been given to patients.

The table came from immunoSEQ multiplex PCR; TCRdb's copy has only in-frame clones and leaves some out. The data contain approximately 26,000 clones, 70% to 90% of them singletons. This chain uses TRBV19 with TRBJ2-1; 7 bases align to TRBD1. This material consisted of PBMCs, taken around atezolizumab (anti-PD-L1) treatment. The clonotype originates from a man aged 60-69 years with urothelial cancer. The CDR3 loop reads CASSIRTGNNEQFF. In DNA form, the CDR3 reads TGTGCCAGTAGTATTCGGACAGGAAACAATGAGCAGTTCTTC.